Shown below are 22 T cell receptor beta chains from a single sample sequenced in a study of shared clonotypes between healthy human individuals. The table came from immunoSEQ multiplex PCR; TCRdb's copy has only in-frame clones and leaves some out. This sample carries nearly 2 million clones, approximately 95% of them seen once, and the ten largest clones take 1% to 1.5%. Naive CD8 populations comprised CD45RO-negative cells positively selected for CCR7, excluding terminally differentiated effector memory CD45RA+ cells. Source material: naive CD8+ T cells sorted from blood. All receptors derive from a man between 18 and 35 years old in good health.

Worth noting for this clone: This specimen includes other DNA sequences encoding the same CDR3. The chain's CDR3 is CASSLLGDEQYF. In nucleotides, the CDR3 is TGTGCCAGCAGTTTACTCGGGGATGAGCAGTACTTC. The gene calls are TRBV27 and TRBJ2-7; D perhaps matches TRBD2 (5 bases). This CDR3 has 12 residues. With 2 bases removed from V and 7 bases from J, the gap between germline ends came to 9 bases. Germline values: CDR1 MNHEY, CDR2 SMNVEV (reference sequence).

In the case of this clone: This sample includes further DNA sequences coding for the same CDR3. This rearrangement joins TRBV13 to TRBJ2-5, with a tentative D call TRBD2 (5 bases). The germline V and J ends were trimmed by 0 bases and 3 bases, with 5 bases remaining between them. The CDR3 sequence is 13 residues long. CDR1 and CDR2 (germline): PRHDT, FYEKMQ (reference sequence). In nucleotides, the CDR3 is TGTGCCAGCAGCTTAGGGGGAGAAGAGACCCAGTACTTC. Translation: CASSLGGEETQYF. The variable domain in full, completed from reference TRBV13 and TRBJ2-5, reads AAGVIQSPRHLIKEKRETATLKCYPIPRHDTVYWYQQGPGQDPQFLISFYEKMQSDKGSIPDRFSAQQFSDYHSELNMSSLELGDSALYFCASSLGGEETQYFGPGTRLLVL.

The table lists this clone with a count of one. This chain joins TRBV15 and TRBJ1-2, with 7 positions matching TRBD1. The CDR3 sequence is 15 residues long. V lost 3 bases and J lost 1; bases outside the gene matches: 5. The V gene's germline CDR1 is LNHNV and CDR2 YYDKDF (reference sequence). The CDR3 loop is CATSRAGTDNYGYTF. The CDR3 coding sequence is TGTGCCACCAGCAGGGCCGGGACAGATAACTATGGCTACACCTTC.

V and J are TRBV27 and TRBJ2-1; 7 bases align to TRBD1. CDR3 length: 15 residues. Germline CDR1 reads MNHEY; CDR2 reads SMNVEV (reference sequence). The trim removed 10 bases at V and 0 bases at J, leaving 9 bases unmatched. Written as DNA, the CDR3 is TGTGCCACTTCGTCTGGACAGGCCTCCTACAATGAGCAGTTCTTC. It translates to CATSSGQASYNEQFF.

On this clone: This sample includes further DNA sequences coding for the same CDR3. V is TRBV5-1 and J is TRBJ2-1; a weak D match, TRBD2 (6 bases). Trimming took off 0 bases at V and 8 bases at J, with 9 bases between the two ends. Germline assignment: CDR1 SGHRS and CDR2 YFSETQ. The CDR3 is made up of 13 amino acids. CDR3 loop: CASSLVRGDEQFF. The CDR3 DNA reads TGCGCCAGCAGCTTGGTGCGGGGCGATGAGCAGTTCTTC.

The CDR3 region is CSVVTTSGRADTQYF. Written as DNA, the CDR3 is TGCAGCGTCGTAACGACTAGCGGGAGAGCAGATACGCAGTATTTT. The chain links TRBV29-1 to TRBJ2-3; TRBD2 aligns across 12 bases. This CDR3 comprises 15 residues. Germline-derived CDR1 and CDR2 are SQVTM and ANQGSEA. The V and J ends lost 6 bases and 4 bases, in that order; junction bases with no gene match: 8.

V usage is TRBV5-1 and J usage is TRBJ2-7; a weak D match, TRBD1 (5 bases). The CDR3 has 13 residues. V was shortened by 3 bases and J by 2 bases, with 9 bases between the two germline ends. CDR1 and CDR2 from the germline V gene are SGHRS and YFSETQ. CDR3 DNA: TGCGCCAGCAGCTACGCAGGGCCCTACGAGCAGTACTTC. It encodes CASSYAGPYEQYF.

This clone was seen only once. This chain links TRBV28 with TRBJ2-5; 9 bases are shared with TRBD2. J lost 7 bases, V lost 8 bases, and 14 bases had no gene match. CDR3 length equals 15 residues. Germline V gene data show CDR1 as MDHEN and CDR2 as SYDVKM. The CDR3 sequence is CASDGVGGRAGTQYF. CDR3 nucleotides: TGTGCCAGCGACGGAGTAGGCGGGAGGGCGGGGACCCAGTACTTC.

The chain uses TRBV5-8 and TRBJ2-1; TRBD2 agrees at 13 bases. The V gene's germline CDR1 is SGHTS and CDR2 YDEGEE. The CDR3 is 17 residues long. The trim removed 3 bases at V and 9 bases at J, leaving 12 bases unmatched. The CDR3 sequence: CASSWGLAGSVGREQFF. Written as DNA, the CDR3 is TGTGCCAGCAGCTGGGGACTAGCGGGAAGCGTCGGACGTGAGCAGTTCTTC.

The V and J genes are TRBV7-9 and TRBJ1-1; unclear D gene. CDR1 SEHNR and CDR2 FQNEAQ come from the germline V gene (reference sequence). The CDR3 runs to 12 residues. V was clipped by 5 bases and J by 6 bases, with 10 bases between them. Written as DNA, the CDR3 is TGTGCCAGCAGCCTGACGGCGGCTGAAGCTTTCTTT. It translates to CASSLTAAEAFF.

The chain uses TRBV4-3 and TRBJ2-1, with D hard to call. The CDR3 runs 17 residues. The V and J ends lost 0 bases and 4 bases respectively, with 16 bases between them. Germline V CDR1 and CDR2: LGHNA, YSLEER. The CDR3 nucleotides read TGCGCCAGCAGCCAAGAACGGACGCTTACTAAATACAATGAGCAGTTCTTC. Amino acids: CASSQERTLTKYNEQFF.

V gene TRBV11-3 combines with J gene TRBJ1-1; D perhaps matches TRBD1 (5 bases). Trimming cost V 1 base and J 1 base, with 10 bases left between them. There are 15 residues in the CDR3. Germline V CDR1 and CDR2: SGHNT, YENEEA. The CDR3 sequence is CASSLGQGPNTEAFF. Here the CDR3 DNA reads TGTGCCAGCAGCTTAGGTCAGGGCCCGAACACTGAAGCTTTCTTT.

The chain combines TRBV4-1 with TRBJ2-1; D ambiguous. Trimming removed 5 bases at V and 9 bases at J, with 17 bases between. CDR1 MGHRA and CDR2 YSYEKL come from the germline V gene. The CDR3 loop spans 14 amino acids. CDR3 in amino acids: CASSEIPPLGEQFF. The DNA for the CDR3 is TGCGCCAGCAGCGAAATACCACCCCTTGGTGAGCAGTTCTTC.

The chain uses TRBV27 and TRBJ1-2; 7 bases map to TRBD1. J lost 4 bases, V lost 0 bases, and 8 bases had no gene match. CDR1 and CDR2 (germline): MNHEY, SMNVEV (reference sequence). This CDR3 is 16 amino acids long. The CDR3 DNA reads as TGTGCCAGCAGTTTATCCATCGGGACAGTTGCCTATGGCTACACCTTC. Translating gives CASSLSIGTVAYGYTF.

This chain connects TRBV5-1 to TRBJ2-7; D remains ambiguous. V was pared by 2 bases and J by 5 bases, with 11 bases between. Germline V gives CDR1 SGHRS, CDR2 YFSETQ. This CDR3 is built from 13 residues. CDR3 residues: CASSFQGYDEQYF. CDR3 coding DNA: TGCGCCAGCAGCTTCCAAGGGTACGACGAGCAGTACTTC.

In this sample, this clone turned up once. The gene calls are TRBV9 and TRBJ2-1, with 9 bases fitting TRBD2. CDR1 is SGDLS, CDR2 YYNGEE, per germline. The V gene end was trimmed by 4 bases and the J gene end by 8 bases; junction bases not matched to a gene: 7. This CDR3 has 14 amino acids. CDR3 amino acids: CASSQGGRADEQFF. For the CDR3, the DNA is TGTGCCAGCAGCCAGGGCGGGAGGGCCGATGAGCAGTTCTTC. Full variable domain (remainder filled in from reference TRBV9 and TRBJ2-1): DSGVTQTPKHLITATGQRVTLRCSPRSGDLSVYWYQQSLDQGLQFLIQYYNGEERAKGNILERFSAQQFPDLHSELNLSSLELGDSALYFCASSQGGRADEQFFGPGTRLTVL.

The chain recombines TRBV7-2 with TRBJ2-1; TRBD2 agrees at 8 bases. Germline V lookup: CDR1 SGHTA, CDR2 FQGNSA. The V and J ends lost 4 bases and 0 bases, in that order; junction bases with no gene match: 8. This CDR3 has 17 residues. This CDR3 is CASSSPLAGSSYNEQFF. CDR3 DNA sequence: TGTGCCAGCAGCTCCCCTCTAGCGGGTAGCTCCTACAATGAGCAGTTCTTC.

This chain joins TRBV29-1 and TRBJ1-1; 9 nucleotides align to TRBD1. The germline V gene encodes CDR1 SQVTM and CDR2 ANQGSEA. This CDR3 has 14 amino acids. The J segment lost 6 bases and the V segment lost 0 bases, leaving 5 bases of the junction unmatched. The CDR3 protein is CSVEDVRTGAEAFF. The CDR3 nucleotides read TGCAGCGTTGAAGATGTTAGGACAGGGGCTGAAGCTTTCTTT.

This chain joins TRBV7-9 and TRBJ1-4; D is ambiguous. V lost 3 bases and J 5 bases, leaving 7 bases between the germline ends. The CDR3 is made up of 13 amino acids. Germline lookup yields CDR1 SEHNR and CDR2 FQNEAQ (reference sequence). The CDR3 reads CASSFTGNEKLFF. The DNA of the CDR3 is TGTGCCAGCAGCTTTACGGGAAATGAAAAACTGTTTTTT. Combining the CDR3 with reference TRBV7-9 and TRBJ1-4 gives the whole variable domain DTGVSQNPRHKITKRGQNVTFRCDPISEHNRLYWYRQTLGQGPEFLTYFQNEAQLEKSRLLSDRFSAERPKGSFSTLEIQRTEQGDSAMYLCASSFTGNEKLFFGSGTQLSVL.

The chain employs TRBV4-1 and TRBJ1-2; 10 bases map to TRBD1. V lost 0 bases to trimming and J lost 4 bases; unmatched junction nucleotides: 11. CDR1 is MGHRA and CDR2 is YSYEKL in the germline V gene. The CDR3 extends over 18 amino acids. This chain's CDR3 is CASSQDSGTGDLTYGYTF. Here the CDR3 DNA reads TGCGCCAGCAGCCAAGATTCGGGGACAGGGGACTTAACCTATGGCTACACCTTC.

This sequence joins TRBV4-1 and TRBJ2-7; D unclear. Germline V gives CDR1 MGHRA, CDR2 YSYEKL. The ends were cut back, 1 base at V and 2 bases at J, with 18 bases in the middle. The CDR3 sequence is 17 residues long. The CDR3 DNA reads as TGCGCCAGCAGCCAAGTCTTTGGGCGGCAGAAGACCTACGAGCAGTACTTC. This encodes CASSQVFGRQKTYEQYF.

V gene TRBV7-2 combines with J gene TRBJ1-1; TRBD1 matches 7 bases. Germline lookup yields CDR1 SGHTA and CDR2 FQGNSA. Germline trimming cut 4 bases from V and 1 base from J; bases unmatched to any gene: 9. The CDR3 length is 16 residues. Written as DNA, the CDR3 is TGTGCCAGCAGCTCCCACCGGGGACAGCCGAACACTGAAGCTTTCTTT. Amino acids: CASSSHRGQPNTEAFF.